Listed below are T cell receptor beta chains from one sample, sequenced in a study of a mutant IDH1 vaccine in newly diagnosed glioma. Produced via immunoSEQ multiplex PCR; TCRdb's table is partial and in-frame only. This table has around 50,000 clones, about 88% appearing once. These receptors are not linked to any known antigen. This material consisted of PBMCs, taken from a glioma patient whose treatment included an IDH1 peptide vaccine. The receptors stem from a woman in her twenties or thirties with glioma. Some clones in this sample may be carry-over from other donors' samples. Both conserved end residues are part of each CDR3. Each record gives: J gene, V gene, clone size, CDR3 protein. The size entry is marked missing in some rows and otherwise reads once, few, many or a size class.

J: TRBJ2-2; V: TRBV7-9; size: .; CDR3: CASSPGGKRDTGELFF
J: TRBJ1-2; V: TRBV29-1; size: .; CDR3: CSVEWGAYYGYTF
J: TRBJ1-3; V: TRBV30; size: .; CDR3: CAWSGFGQENTIYF
J: TRBJ1-1; V: TRBV9; size: .; CDR3: CASSVLPGQGNTEAFF
J: TRBJ1-5; V: TRBV18; size: .; CDR3: CASSLSWTDTNQPQHF
J: TRBJ2-3; V: TRBV7-9; size: .; CDR3: CASGRRGLGDDTQYF
J: TRBJ2-7; V: TRBV7-9; size: .; CDR3: CASSLKGEQYF
J: TRBJ2-7; V: TRBV5-8; size: .; CDR3: CASSFALGGGQPYEQYF
J: TRBJ1-1; V: TRBV19; size: few; CDR3: CASSINTEAFF
J: TRBJ2-5; V: TRBV28; size: .; CDR3: CASSLGISQIQETQYF
J: TRBJ2-3; V: TRBV19; size: medium-sized; CDR3: CASSVTSGSLDTQYF
J: TRBJ2-7; V: TRBV7-9; size: .; CDR3: CASSSSSYEQYF
J: TRBJ2-2; V: TRBV18; size: .; CDR3: CASSPQELGNTGELFF
J: TRBJ2-5; V: TRBV19; size: .; CDR3: CASAVTGMETQYF
J: TRBJ1-5; V: TRBV4-1; size: .; CDR3: CASSQDLSDQPQHF
J: TRBJ2-3; V: TRBV9; size: .; CDR3: CASSVEYSRTDTQYF
J: TRBJ2-6; V: TRBV4-2; size: few; CDR3: CASSQERSGRAGANVLTF
J: TRBJ2-7; V: TRBV6-5; size: .; CDR3: CASSYSSGETSYEQYF
J: TRBJ2-2; V: TRBV6-6; size: .; CDR3: CASRLLAGGDGELFF
J: TRBJ1-1; V: TRBV9; size: .; CDR3: CASSPRTGVNTEAFF
J: TRBJ2-1; V: TRBV9; size: .; CDR3: CASSAGTSPYNEQFF
J: TRBJ2-7; V: TRBV2; size: .; CDR3: CASSVAAAAYEQYF
J: TRBJ2-5; V: TRBV29-1; size: .; CDR3: CSVAGFQETQYF
J: TRBJ2-1; V: TRBV6-5; size: .; CDR3: CASSSPKWDEQFF
J: TRBJ1-2; V: TRBV30; size: .; CDR3: CAWSVGRTLSYGYTF
J: TRBJ1-1; V: TRBV30; size: .; CDR3: CACGENTEAFF
J: TRBJ1-1; V: TRBV19; size: few; CDR3: CASRVQDRGGTEAFF
J: TRBJ2-7; V: TRBV28; size: .; CDR3: CASSFESYEQYF
J: TRBJ1-5; V: TRBV7-9; size: .; CDR3: CASSPLYNQPQHF
J: TRBJ2-7; V: TRBV5-1; size: .; CDR3: CASSLADREFYEQYF
J: TRBJ2-7; V: TRBV27; size: once; CDR3: CASHGSGSYEQYF
J: TRBJ1-5; V: TRBV2; size: .; CDR3: CASSPRGDQPQHF
J: TRBJ2-7; V: TRBV6-1; size: .; CDR3: CASSALGTGYNEQYF
J: TRBJ2-2; V: TRBV9; size: .; CDR3: CASSVSSGTTGELFF
J: TRBJ1-1; V: TRBV6-5; size: .; CDR3: CASSPGGRRTEAFF
J: TRBJ1-3; V: TRBV27; size: .; CDR3: CASTGAGNTIYF
J: TRBJ1-2; V: TRBV15; size: once; CDR3: CATSREGQTYTF
J: TRBJ1-2; V: TRBV19; size: .; CDR3: CASRTGGASGYTF
J: TRBJ2-3; V: TRBV2; size: .; CDR3: CASSFQGALTDTQYF
J: TRBJ2-7; V: TRBV29-1; size: .; CDR3: CSVELADSYEQYF
J: TRBJ1-1; V: TRBV10-2; size: .; CDR3: CASRDRNTEAFF
J: TRBJ2-5; V: TRBV6-1; size: .; CDR3: CASSPSQAAQETQYF
J: TRBJ1-1; V: TRBV2; size: .; CDR3: CASSDQGVSTEAFF
J: TRBJ2-1; V: TRBV23-1; size: .; CDR3: CASSQSVRGWFNEQFF
J: TRBJ2-2; V: TRBV29-1; size: .; CDR3: CSVVRTGELFF
J: TRBJ2-5; V: TRBV5-8; size: .; CDR3: CASSFRASGRAYTQETQYF
J: TRBJ2-3; V: TRBV19; size: .; CDR3: CASQGVAGSTDTQYF